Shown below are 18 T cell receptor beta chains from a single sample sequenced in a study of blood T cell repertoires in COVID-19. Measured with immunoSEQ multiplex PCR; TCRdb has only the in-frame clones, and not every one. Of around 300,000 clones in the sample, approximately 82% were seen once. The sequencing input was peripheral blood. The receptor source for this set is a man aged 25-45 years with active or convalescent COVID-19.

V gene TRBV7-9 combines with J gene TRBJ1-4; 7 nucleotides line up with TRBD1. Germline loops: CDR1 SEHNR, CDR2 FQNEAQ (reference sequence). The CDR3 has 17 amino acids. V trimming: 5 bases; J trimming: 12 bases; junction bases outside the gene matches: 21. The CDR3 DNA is TGTGCCAGCAGCCTCTACAGGGGTGAAGCGTCAATGAGAGAACTGTTTTTT. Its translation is CASSLYRGEASMRELFF.

CDR3 amino acids: CASTRREGTEAFF. The CDR3 DNA reads as TGTGCCAGCACCCGTCGTGAGGGCACTGAAGCTTTCTTT. The gene calls are TRBV3-1 (or the pseudogene TRBV3-2) and TRBJ1-1; the D is unclear. The V gene's germline CDR1 is LGHDT and CDR2 YNNKEL (reference sequence). The V and J ends lost 7 bases and 4 bases respectively, with 13 bases between them. The CDR3 consists of 13 residues.

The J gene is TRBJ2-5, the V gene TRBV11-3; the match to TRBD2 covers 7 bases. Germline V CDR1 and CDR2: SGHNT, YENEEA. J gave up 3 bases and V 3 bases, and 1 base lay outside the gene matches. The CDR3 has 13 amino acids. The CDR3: CASSFAGEETQYF. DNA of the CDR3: TGTGCCAGCAGCTTCGCGGGGGAAGAGACCCAGTACTTC.

CDR3 residues: CASSQVGSRNTEAFF. In DNA, the CDR3 is TGTGCCAGCAGCCAAGTCGGGTCAAGGAACACTGAAGCTTTCTTT. V gene TRBV3-1 (or the pseudogene TRBV3-2) combines with J gene TRBJ1-1, with D uncertain. With 1 base removed from V and 1 base from J, the gap between germline ends came to 10 bases. CDR3 length: 15 amino acids. Germline CDR1 is LGHDT and CDR2 is YNNKEL (reference sequence).

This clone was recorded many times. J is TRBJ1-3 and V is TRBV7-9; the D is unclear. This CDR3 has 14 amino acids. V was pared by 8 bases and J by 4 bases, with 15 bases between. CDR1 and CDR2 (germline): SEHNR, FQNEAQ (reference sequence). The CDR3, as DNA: TGTGCCAGCCCCCAGCGGCGTCGGGGAAACACCATATATTTT. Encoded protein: CASPQRRRGNTIYF.

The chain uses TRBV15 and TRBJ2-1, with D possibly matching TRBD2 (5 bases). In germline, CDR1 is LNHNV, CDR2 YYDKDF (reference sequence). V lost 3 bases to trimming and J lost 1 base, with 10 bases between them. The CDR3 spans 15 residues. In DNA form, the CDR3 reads TGTGCCACCAGCAGTAATCCGGGATCCTACAATGAGCAGTTCTTC. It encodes CATSSNPGSYNEQFF.

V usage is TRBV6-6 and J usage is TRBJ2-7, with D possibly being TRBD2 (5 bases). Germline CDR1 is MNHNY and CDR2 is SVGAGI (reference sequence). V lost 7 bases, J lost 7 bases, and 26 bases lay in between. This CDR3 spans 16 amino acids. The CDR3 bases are TGTGCCAGCAAGGCGCGCTTCGGGCTAGCCCGAGGGGAGCAGTACTTC. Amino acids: CASKARFGLARGEQYF.

CDR3 protein: CATHGTDQETQYF. CDR3 nucleotides: TGTGCCACCCACGGAACAGACCAAGAGACCCAGTACTTC. The chain couples TRBV10-3 to TRBJ2-5; D is ambiguous. Trimming cost V 10 bases and J 0 bases, with 12 bases left between them. In germline, CDR1 is ENHRY, CDR2 SYGVKD. The CDR3 contains 13 residues.

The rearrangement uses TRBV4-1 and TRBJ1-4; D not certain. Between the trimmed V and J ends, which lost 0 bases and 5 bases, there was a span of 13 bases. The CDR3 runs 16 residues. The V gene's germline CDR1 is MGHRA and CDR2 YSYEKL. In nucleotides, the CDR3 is TGCGCCAGCAGCCAAGAGGAGGGATCTGTAAATGAAAAACTGTTTTTT. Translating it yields CASSQEEGSVNEKLFF.

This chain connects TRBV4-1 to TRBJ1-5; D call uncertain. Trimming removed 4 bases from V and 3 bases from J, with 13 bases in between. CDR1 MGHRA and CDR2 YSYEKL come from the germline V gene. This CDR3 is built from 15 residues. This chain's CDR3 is CASSPRQDNNQPQHF. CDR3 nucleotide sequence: TGCGCCAGCAGCCCCCGCCAGGATAACAATCAGCCCCAGCATTTT.

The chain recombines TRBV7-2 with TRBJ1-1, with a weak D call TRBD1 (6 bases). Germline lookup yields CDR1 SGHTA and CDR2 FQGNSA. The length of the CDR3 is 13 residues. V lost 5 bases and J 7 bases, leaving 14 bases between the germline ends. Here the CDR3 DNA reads TGTGCCAGCAGCCACGGACAGAAGCTTGAAGCTTTCTTT. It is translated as CASSHGQKLEAFF.

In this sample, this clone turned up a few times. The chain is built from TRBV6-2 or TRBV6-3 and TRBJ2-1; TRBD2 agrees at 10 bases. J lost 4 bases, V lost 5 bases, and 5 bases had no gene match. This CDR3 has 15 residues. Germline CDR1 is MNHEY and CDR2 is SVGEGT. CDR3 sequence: CASSLGLAEYNEQFF. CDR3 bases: TGTGCCAGCAGTCTCGGACTAGCGGAATACAATGAGCAGTTCTTC.

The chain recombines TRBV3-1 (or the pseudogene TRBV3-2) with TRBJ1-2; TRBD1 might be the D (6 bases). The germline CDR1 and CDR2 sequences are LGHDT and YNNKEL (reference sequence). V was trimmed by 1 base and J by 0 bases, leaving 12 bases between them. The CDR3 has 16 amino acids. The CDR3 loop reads CASSQGQGRANYGYTF. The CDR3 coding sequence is TGTGCCAGCAGCCAAGGGCAGGGGAGGGCTAACTATGGCTACACCTTC.

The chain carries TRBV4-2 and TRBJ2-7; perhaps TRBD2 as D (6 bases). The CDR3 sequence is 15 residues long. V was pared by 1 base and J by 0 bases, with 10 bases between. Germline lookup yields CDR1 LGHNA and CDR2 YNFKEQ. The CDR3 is CASSQVSGSSYEQYF. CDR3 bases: TGTGCCAGCAGCCAAGTATCCGGGAGCTCCTACGAGCAGTACTTC.

CDR3 nucleotides: TGTGCCAGCAATACGTCCCCGGGTGAGCAGTTCTTC. Translating gives CASNTSPGEQFF. The chain is built from TRBV2 and TRBJ2-1; D unresolved. V dropped 7 bases and J dropped 9 bases, with 13 bases sitting between them. CDR1 is SNHLY, CDR2 FYNNEI, per germline. This CDR3 has 12 residues. The full variable domain, in which reference TRBV2 and TRBJ2-1 provide the parts outside the CDR3, is EPEVTQTPSHQVTQMGQEVILRCVPISNHLYFYWYRQILGQKVEFLVSFYNNEISEKSEIFDDQFSVERPDGSNFTLKIRSTKLEDSAMYFCASNTSPGEQFFGPGTRLTVL.

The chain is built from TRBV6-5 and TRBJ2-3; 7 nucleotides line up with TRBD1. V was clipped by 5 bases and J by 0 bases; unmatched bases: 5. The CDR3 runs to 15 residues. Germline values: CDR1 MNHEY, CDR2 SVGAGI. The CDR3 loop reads CASSLMTGSTDTQYF. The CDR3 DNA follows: TGTGCCAGCAGTCTGATGACAGGGAGCACAGATACGCAGTATTTT.

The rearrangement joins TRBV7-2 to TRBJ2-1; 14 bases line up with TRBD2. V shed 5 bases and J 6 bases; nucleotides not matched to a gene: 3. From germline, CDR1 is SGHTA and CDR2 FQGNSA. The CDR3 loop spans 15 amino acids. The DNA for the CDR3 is TGTGCCAGCAGCCGGGGGACTAGCGGGGGCAATGAGCAGTTCTTC. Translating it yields CASSRGTSGGNEQFF. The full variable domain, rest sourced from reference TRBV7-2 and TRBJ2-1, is GAGVSQSPSNKVTEKGKDVELRCDPISGHTALYWYRQSLGQGLEFLIYFQGNSAPDKSGLPSDRFSAERTGGSVSTLTIQRTQQEDSAVYLCASSRGTSGGNEQFFGPGTRLTVL.

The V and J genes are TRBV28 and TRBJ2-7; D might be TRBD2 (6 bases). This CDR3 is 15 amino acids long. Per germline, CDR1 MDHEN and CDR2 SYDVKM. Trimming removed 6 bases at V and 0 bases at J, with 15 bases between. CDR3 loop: CASSPSGFSSYEQYF. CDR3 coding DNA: TGTGCCAGCAGCCCCAGCGGGTTTAGCTCCTACGAGCAGTACTTC.